This T cell receptor (beta chain) is from a study of OX40 agonist ivuxolimab in advanced cancers. Study-level findings and limits: Expansion of clones was among the lowest in partial responders at 0.1-3.0 mg/kg.

Germline V gene data show CDR1 as SNHLY and CDR2 as FYNNEI. The CDR3 covers 16 residues. With V trimmed by 2 bases and J by 6 bases, 8 bases remained unmatched. A note on this clone: Its antigen is unknown.

Sequenced by immunoSEQ multiplex PCR; TCRdb stores in-frame clones only, minus some. The repertoire has tens of thousands of clones, roughly 85% of them found once; the top ten carry 4%. This chain joins TRBV2 and TRBJ2-3, with 10 bases lining up with TRBD2. The TCR comes from an adult with an advanced solid tumor such as melanoma, head and neck, liver or kidney cancer. The material sequenced was CD4+ or CD8+ T cells sorted from blood, taken in a trial of the OX40 agonist ivuxolimab. This CDR3 reads CASSERLAGVLDTQYF. The DNA for the CDR3 is TGTGCCAGCAGTGAAAGGCTAGCGGGAGTTTTGGATACGCAGTATTTT.